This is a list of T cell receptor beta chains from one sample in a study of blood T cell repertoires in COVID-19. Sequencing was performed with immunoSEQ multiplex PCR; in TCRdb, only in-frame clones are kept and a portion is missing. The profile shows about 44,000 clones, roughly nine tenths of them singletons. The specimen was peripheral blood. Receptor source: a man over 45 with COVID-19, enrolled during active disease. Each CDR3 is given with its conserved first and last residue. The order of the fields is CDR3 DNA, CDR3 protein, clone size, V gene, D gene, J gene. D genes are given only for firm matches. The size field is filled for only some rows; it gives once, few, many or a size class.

DNA: TGTGCCAGCAGCCAACTGACAGGGGGCTCCTACGAGCAGTACTTC; CDR3: CASSQLTGGSYEQYF; size: once; V: TRBV6-5; D: TRBD1; J: TRBJ2-7
DNA: TGTGCCAGTAGTAACATGGGACAGGGGGGATCCGAGCAGTACTTC; CDR3: CASSNMGQGGSEQYF; size: NA; V: TRBV19; D: TRBD1; J: TRBJ2-7
DNA: TGTGCCAGCAGTAACCGCCGGAGGCCCTCTGGAAACACCATATATTTT; CDR3: CASSNRRRPSGNTIYF; size: once; V: TRBV28; D: NA; J: TRBJ1-3
DNA: TGTGCCAGCTCACCTTCGCGGGCCGGCCGCCTCGAGCAGTACTTC; CDR3: CASSPSRAGRLEQYF; size: NA; V: TRBV18; D: NA; J: TRBJ2-7
DNA: TGTGCCAGCAGTGGAGATAGCGGGAGGGCCAGTAGGTCTGGGGCCAACGTCCTGACTTTC; CDR3: CASSGDSGRASRSGANVLTF; size: once; V: TRBV6-2/TRBV6-3; D: TRBD2; J: TRBJ2-6
DNA: TGTGCCAGCAGCTTAGGAATACAGGGTTTGGAGACCCAGTACTTC; CDR3: CASSLGIQGLETQYF; size: NA; V: TRBV7-9; D: NA; J: TRBJ2-5
DNA: TGCAGCGCTACTGGATCTCAGGGGCAGCCCCAGCATTTT; CDR3: CSATGSQGQPQHF; size: NA; V: TRBV29-1; D: NA; J: TRBJ1-5
DNA: TGTGCCAGTAGTGCGGACAGGGGGAGGACTGAAGCTTTCTTT; CDR3: CASSADRGRTEAFF; size: NA; V: TRBV19; D: TRBD1; J: TRBJ1-1
DNA: TGCGCCAGCAGTGAGACCCCTGGGCAGGAGGATTCACCCCTCCACTTT; CDR3: CASSETPGQEDSPLHF; size: NA; V: TRBV10-1; D: NA; J: TRBJ1-6
DNA: TGCGCCAGCAGCTTGCAACAGAGGAACACTGAAGCTTTCTTT; CDR3: CASSLQQRNTEAFF; size: NA; V: TRBV5-1; D: NA; J: TRBJ1-1
DNA: TGTGCCAGCAGTTCACCGGGACAGGGTAACACCGGGGAGCTGTTTTTT; CDR3: CASSSPGQGNTGELFF; size: NA; V: TRBV27; D: TRBD1; J: TRBJ2-2
DNA: TGTGCCAGTAGTGCCGAGGGACAGCACCTCTACAATGAGCAGTTCTTC; CDR3: CASSAEGQHLYNEQFF; size: NA; V: TRBV19; D: TRBD1; J: TRBJ2-1
DNA: TGTGCCAGCAGTTTATTGGACACGGACTCTGGAAACACCATATATTTT; CDR3: CASSLLDTDSGNTIYF; size: NA; V: TRBV28; D: NA; J: TRBJ1-3
DNA: TGTGCCTGGAGAGTCCCGGACAGGGGCACCGGGGAGCTGTTTTTT; CDR3: CAWRVPDRGTGELFF; size: few; V: TRBV30; D: TRBD1; J: TRBJ2-2
DNA: TGTGCCAGCAGCTTCTCAGGGGGTGGCTATGGCTACACCTTC; CDR3: CASSFSGGGYGYTF; size: NA; V: TRBV28; D: TRBD1; J: TRBJ1-2
DNA: TGTGCCAGCAGCCCAAGGGGGATGGGACAGGGGGCGCAGCAGTACTTC; CDR3: CASSPRGMGQGAQQYF; size: NA; V: TRBV7-9; D: TRBD1; J: TRBJ2-7
DNA: TGTGCCAGTAGTATAAACAGCGGGTACAATGAGCAGTTCTTC; CDR3: CASSINSGYNEQFF; size: NA; V: TRBV19; D: NA; J: TRBJ2-1
DNA: TGTGCCAGCAGTTATAGCGGGAGGGATGGGAAGACCCAGTACTTC; CDR3: CASSYSGRDGKTQYF; size: NA; V: TRBV6-5; D: TRBD2; J: TRBJ2-5
DNA: TGTGCCAGCAGTTCACTTTACAATGAGCAGTTCTTC; CDR3: CASSSLYNEQFF; size: NA; V: TRBV6-5; D: NA; J: TRBJ2-1
DNA: TGTGCCAGCAGCTTAGGAGGGGGCGAAAAACTGTTTTTT; CDR3: CASSLGGGEKLFF; size: NA; V: TRBV7-2; D: TRBD1; J: TRBJ1-4
DNA: TGTGCCAGCAGCTTGGACAGGGGGTATGGCTACACCTTC; CDR3: CASSLDRGYGYTF; size: NA; V: TRBV5-6; D: TRBD1; J: TRBJ1-2
DNA: TGTGCCAGTAGTCAAGGGGCTAGCGGGGCCTACGAGCAGTACTTC; CDR3: CASSQGASGAYEQYF; size: NA; V: TRBV19; D: TRBD2; J: TRBJ2-7
DNA: TGTGCCAGCGCCGACCTCCAGGGGTCCTATGGCTACACCTTC; CDR3: CASADLQGSYGYTF; size: few; V: TRBV27; D: NA; J: TRBJ1-2
DNA: TGCAGCGTTGTACGGGGGGGGACGAAGACCCAGTACTTC; CDR3: CSVVRGGTKTQYF; size: NA; V: TRBV29-1; D: TRBD2; J: TRBJ2-5
DNA: TGCGCCAGCAGCGCCCAAACAGGGATTGGGGAGCAGTACTTC; CDR3: CASSAQTGIGEQYF; size: NA; V: TRBV4-1; D: NA; J: TRBJ2-7
DNA: TGTGCCAGTACCCCTGAGGGGACAAGGAGGACGACTAATGAAAAACTGTTTTTT; CDR3: CASTPEGTRRTTNEKLFF; size: NA; V: TRBV19; D: NA; J: TRBJ1-4
DNA: TGTGCCAGCAGTTATCTTATGGTTCGGCGGGATAAGTACAATGAGCAGTTCTTC; CDR3: CASSYLMVRRDKYNEQFF; size: NA; V: TRBV21-1; D: NA; J: TRBJ2-1
DNA: TGTGCCAGCAGCCAAGACCGGACTAGCGGGTACGTCGTTTACTCTGGGGCCAACGTCCTGACTTTC; CDR3: CASSQDRTSGYVVYSGANVLTF; size: NA; V: TRBV4-2; D: TRBD2; J: TRBJ2-6
DNA: TGTGCCAGCAGCCACCCCTTTGGGGGGACAGGGCGTAATCAGCCCCAGCATTTT; CDR3: CASSHPFGGTGRNQPQHF; size: NA; V: TRBV4-2; D: TRBD1; J: TRBJ1-5
DNA: TGTGCCAGCAGCCAAACAAGTGAGCGGGCAGATACGCAGTATTTT; CDR3: CASSQTSERADTQYF; size: NA; V: TRBV3-1/TRBV3-2; D: NA; J: TRBJ2-3
DNA: TGTGCCATCAGTGAGTCGAGCCTAGCGGGGACCTACGAGCAGTACTTC; CDR3: CAISESSLAGTYEQYF; size: NA; V: TRBV10-3; D: TRBD2; J: TRBJ2-7
DNA: TGTGCCAGCAGCCAAGTCGGGGGGGTGAACACTGAAGCTTTCTTT; CDR3: CASSQVGGVNTEAFF; size: NA; V: TRBV3-1/TRBV3-2; D: NA; J: TRBJ1-1
DNA: TGTGCCAGTAGACGGACAGACCACTATGGCTACACCTTC; CDR3: CASRRTDHYGYTF; size: NA; V: TRBV19; D: NA; J: TRBJ1-2
DNA: TGTGCCATCAGTGAGTCGTACAGGGAGAGTGGCTACACCTTC; CDR3: CAISESYRESGYTF; size: NA; V: TRBV10-3; D: NA; J: TRBJ1-2
DNA: TGTGCCAGCAGCTTAGATCCGCTGGGCACCCACTATGGCTACACCTTC; CDR3: CASSLDPLGTHYGYTF; size: once; V: TRBV11-2; D: NA; J: TRBJ1-2
DNA: TGTGCCAGCCAAAAAGAGGGCTTTAGCAATCAGCCCCAGCATTTT; CDR3: CASQKEGFSNQPQHF; size: NA; V: TRBV2; D: NA; J: TRBJ1-5
DNA: TGCAGCGTTAGGACCGACCCGGGACTGAAATTTTTCTCCTACGAGCAGTACTTC; CDR3: CSVRTDPGLKFFSYEQYF; size: NA; V: TRBV29-1; D: NA; J: TRBJ2-7
DNA: TGTGCCAGCAGCCAAGAAAGGGGTTGGGAGACCCAGTACTTC; CDR3: CASSQERGWETQYF; size: NA; V: TRBV4-2; D: NA; J: TRBJ2-5
DNA: TGCAGCGTTGAGAGCGGGAGCCTTTACAATGAGCAGTTCTTC; CDR3: CSVESGSLYNEQFF; size: NA; V: TRBV29-1; D: TRBD2; J: TRBJ2-1
DNA: TGTGCCAGCAGCCAGGTCGACAGGGGGCAGGGGGAGACCCAGTACTTC; CDR3: CASSQVDRGQGETQYF; size: NA; V: TRBV4-2; D: TRBD1; J: TRBJ2-5
DNA: TGCGCCAGCAGCCCCAGGGTAGGAGAGACCCAGTACTTC; CDR3: CASSPRVGETQYF; size: NA; V: TRBV5-1; D: NA; J: TRBJ2-5
DNA: TGCGCCAGCAGCCAAGTATCGGGAGGGGCCCGGGAGACCCAGTACTTC; CDR3: CASSQVSGGARETQYF; size: NA; V: TRBV4-1; D: TRBD2; J: TRBJ2-5
DNA: TGTGCCTGGAGTGGGGACAGGGGTCACACTGAAGCTTTCTTT; CDR3: CAWSGDRGHTEAFF; size: NA; V: TRBV30; D: TRBD1; J: TRBJ1-1
DNA: TGTGCCAGCAGCCAACACCCAGGGGTAGGAAATGAGCAGTTCTTC; CDR3: CASSQHPGVGNEQFF; size: NA; V: TRBV3-1/TRBV3-2; D: NA; J: TRBJ2-1
DNA: TGTGCCAGCAGCCTACAGGGGGTAATAGGCTACACCTTC; CDR3: CASSLQGVIGYTF; size: NA; V: TRBV6-5; D: TRBD1; J: TRBJ1-2
DNA: TGTGCCAGTAGTATTATCGGCGGGACTAACAGACCAGCCAAAAACATTCAGTACTTC; CDR3: CASSIIGGTNRPAKNIQYF; size: NA; V: TRBV19; D: TRBD2; J: TRBJ2-4
DNA: TGCGCCAGCACGGTGGGGGGTGAAGCTTTCTTT; CDR3: CASTVGGEAFF; size: once; V: TRBV10-2; D: NA; J: TRBJ1-1
DNA: TGTGCCACCAGCAGAGATGCGCCGGGATGGTCTCCTGGAAACACCATATATTTT; CDR3: CATSRDAPGWSPGNTIYF; size: NA; V: TRBV15; D: NA; J: TRBJ1-3
DNA: TGTGCCAGCAGTGAAAGCGGGAGAGGGGAGACCCAGTACTTC; CDR3: CASSESGRGETQYF; size: NA; V: TRBV2; D: TRBD2; J: TRBJ2-5
DNA: TGTGCCAGCGTGGCGGGAGGGACCGGGGAGCTGTTTTTT; CDR3: CASVAGGTGELFF; size: NA; V: TRBV5-6; D: TRBD2; J: TRBJ2-2
DNA: TGCGCCAGCAGCTTGAAAGCTAGCACAGATACGCAGTATTTT; CDR3: CASSLKASTDTQYF; size: NA; V: TRBV5-1; D: NA; J: TRBJ2-3
DNA: TGTGCCAGCGGTGAGGTCGAGCAGTTCTTC; CDR3: CASGEVEQFF; size: NA; V: TRBV6-6; D: NA; J: TRBJ2-1
DNA: TGTGCCAGCAGCCGGACACTCTACGAGCAGTACTTC; CDR3: CASSRTLYEQYF; size: once; V: TRBV7-9; D: NA; J: TRBJ2-7
DNA: TGTGCCAGCAGTTACTGGGGACAGGGGATGAACACTGAAGCTTTCTTT; CDR3: CASSYWGQGMNTEAFF; size: NA; V: TRBV6-5; D: TRBD1; J: TRBJ1-1
DNA: TGTGCCAGCAGCTTAGTCGGGAGCGGAGCCCTCCAAGAGACCCAGTACTTC; CDR3: CASSLVGSGALQETQYF; size: NA; V: TRBV7-2; D: NA; J: TRBJ2-5